Listed below are T cell receptor beta chains from one sample, sequenced in a study of blood T cell repertoires in COVID-19. Method: immunoSEQ multiplex PCR; TCRdb's copy keeps in-frame clones and lacks some. The profile shows roughly 110,000 clones, roughly nine tenths of them singletons. Sequenced material: peripheral blood. Source of these receptors: a man between 40 and 49 years old with active or convalescent COVID-19. CDR3s include the opening cysteine and the closing phenylalanine or tryptophan. A D gene is named only where the DNA matches it firmly. Size tells how often a clone was seen (once, few, many) or the class of an expanded clone, and some rows leave it out.

length: 14
size: -
J: TRBJ2-7
V: TRBV7-3
D: -
CDR3: CASSPGLLFYEQYF
DNA: TGTGCCAGCAGCCCCGGACTACTATTCTACGAGCAGTACTTC

length: 13
size: few
J: TRBJ1-1
V: TRBV2
D: -
CDR3: CASSQRTVTEAFF
DNA: TGTGCCAGCAGTCAGAGGACAGTCACTGAAGCTTTCTTT

length: 11
size: -
J: TRBJ2-3
V: TRBV29-1
D: -
CDR3: CSSQFTDTQYF
DNA: TGCAGCTCCCAGTTCACAGATACGCAGTATTTT

length: 14
size: -
J: TRBJ1-1
V: TRBV29-1
D: TRBD1
CDR3: CSGHGQGPNTEAFF
DNA: TGCAGCGGCCATGGACAGGGGCCGAACACTGAAGCTTTCTTT

length: 14
size: -
J: TRBJ1-2
V: TRBV19
D: TRBD1
CDR3: CASSLGQGGYGYTF
DNA: TGTGCCAGTAGCCTTGGACAGGGGGGCTATGGCTACACCTTC

length: 14
size: -
J: TRBJ2-1
V: TRBV6-5
D: TRBD1
CDR3: CASSRQGGNNEQFF
DNA: TGTGCCAGCAGCCGACAGGGGGGCAACAATGAGCAGTTCTTC

length: 14
size: -
J: TRBJ2-7
V: TRBV27
D: TRBD2
CDR3: CASSTSGGSYEQYF
DNA: TGTGCCAGCAGTACATCGGGGGGCTCCTACGAGCAGTACTTC

length: 13
size: -
J: TRBJ1-1
V: TRBV7-2
D: TRBD1
CDR3: CASSPRGPAEAFF
DNA: TGTGCCAGCAGCCCCAGGGGGCCGGCTGAAGCTTTCTTT

length: 18
size: few
J: TRBJ2-4
V: TRBV28
D: TRBD1
CDR3: CASSPRGEDREAKNIQYF
DNA: TGTGCCAGCAGTCCTAGGGGGGAGGACAGGGAGGCCAAAAACATTCAGTACTTC

length: 18
size: -
J: TRBJ2-7
V: TRBV7-6
D: TRBD1
CDR3: CASSLASGGGQGSYEQYF
DNA: TGTGCCAGCAGCTTAGCCTCTGGGGGGGGACAGGGCAGCTACGAGCAGTACTTC

length: 13
size: -
J: TRBJ2-3
V: TRBV18
D: -
CDR3: CASSPRVTDTQYF
DNA: TGTGCCAGCTCACCACGAGTCACAGATACGCAGTATTTT

length: 13
size: -
J: TRBJ1-1
V: TRBV29-1
D: TRBD1
CDR3: CSGLRQGNTEAFF
DNA: TGCAGCGGACTAAGACAGGGCAACACTGAAGCTTTCTTT

length: 12
size: once
J: TRBJ2-3
V: TRBV7-2
D: -
CDR3: CASRASTDTQYF
DNA: TGTGCCAGCAGGGCTAGCACAGATACGCAGTATTTT

length: 16
size: once
J: TRBJ1-3
V: TRBV5-1
D: -
CDR3: CASSLGQFTPGNTIYF
DNA: TGCGCCAGCAGCTTGGGGCAGTTCACGCCTGGAAACACCATATATTTT

length: 16
size: -
J: TRBJ2-1
V: TRBV24-1
D: TRBD2
CDR3: CATSDLSAGVYNEQFF
DNA: TGTGCCACCAGTGATTTATCAGCGGGAGTTTACAATGAGCAGTTCTTC

length: 13
size: -
J: TRBJ1-5
V: TRBV5-6
D: TRBD1
CDR3: CASSRTGDQPQHF
DNA: TGTGCCAGCAGCCGGACAGGGGATCAGCCCCAGCATTTT

length: 16
size: -
J: TRBJ2-3
V: TRBV30
D: TRBD2
CDR3: CAWSVTSGGLTDTQYF
DNA: TGTGCCTGGAGTGTAACTAGCGGGGGTTTGACAGATACGCAGTATTTT

length: 12
size: -
J: TRBJ1-2
V: TRBV28
D: TRBD1
CDR3: CASSTGGYGYTF
DNA: TGTGCCAGCAGCACAGGGGGGTATGGCTACACCTTC

length: 14
size: -
J: TRBJ2-1
V: TRBV7-3
D: TRBD2
CDR3: CASSLAGAANEQFF
DNA: TGTGCCAGCAGCTTAGCGGGAGCAGCGAATGAGCAGTTCTTC

length: 15
size: -
J: TRBJ2-7
V: TRBV28
D: -
CDR3: CASRPQGTASGEQYF
DNA: TGTGCCAGCAGGCCACAGGGCACCGCCTCGGGGGAGCAGTACTTC

length: 16
size: -
J: TRBJ2-1
V: TRBV5-1
D: TRBD2
CDR3: CASSPELAGGPSEQFF
DNA: TGCGCCAGCAGCCCGGAACTAGCGGGAGGTCCGAGTGAGCAGTTCTTC

length: 15
size: once
J: TRBJ1-4
V: TRBV18
D: TRBD1
CDR3: CASSQNRGHREKLFF
DNA: TGTGCCAGCTCACAAAACAGGGGGCATCGAGAAAAACTGTTTTTT

length: 15
size: few
J: TRBJ1-2
V: TRBV4-3
D: -
CDR3: CASSQERRGGYGYTF
DNA: TGCGCCAGCAGCCAAGAAAGGCGGGGCGGCTATGGCTACACCTTC

length: 14
size: once
J: TRBJ2-7
V: TRBV5-4
D: -
CDR3: CASSPQTGRNEQYF
DNA: TGTGCCAGCAGCCCTCAGACAGGGAGGAACGAGCAGTACTTC

length: 13
size: -
J: TRBJ2-7
V: TRBV6-5
D: -
CDR3: CASTLSASYEQYF
DNA: TGTGCCAGCACTCTGAGCGCGTCCTACGAGCAGTACTTC

length: 16
size: -
J: TRBJ2-2
V: TRBV3-1/TRBV3-2
D: TRBD1
CDR3: CASSYRGRMYTGELFF
DNA: TGTGCCAGCAGCTACAGGGGGCGCATGTACACCGGGGAGCTGTTTTTT

length: 12
size: medium-sized
J: TRBJ2-1
V: TRBV6-5
D: TRBD2
CDR3: CASSYAGGREFF
DNA: TGTGCCAGCAGTTACGCGGGCGGGAGAGAGTTCTTC

length: 14
size: -
J: TRBJ2-7
V: TRBV5-1
D: TRBD1
CDR3: CASSPGQGADEQYF
DNA: TGCGCCAGCAGCCCGGGACAGGGGGCTGACGAGCAGTACTTC

length: 14
size: -
J: TRBJ2-7
V: TRBV5-8
D: -
CDR3: CASSSTLPAYEQYF
DNA: TGTGCCAGCAGCTCCACGCTACCTGCCTACGAGCAGTACTTC

length: 15
size: -
J: TRBJ1-1
V: TRBV14
D: TRBD1
CDR3: CASRKTGVRNTEAFF
DNA: TGTGCCAGCAGAAAGACAGGGGTGCGGAACACTGAAGCTTTCTTT

length: 15
size: -
J: TRBJ1-2
V: TRBV11-2
D: -
CDR3: CATSGGAGLLHGYTF
DNA: TGTGCCACCTCGGGGGGGGCCGGATTGTTGCATGGCTACACCTTC

length: 13
size: -
J: TRBJ1-1
V: TRBV27
D: -
CDR3: CASKGQLGTEAFF
DNA: TGTGCCAGCAAAGGACAGCTTGGGACTGAAGCTTTCTTT

length: 13
size: -
J: TRBJ2-5
V: TRBV28
D: -
CDR3: CASLVSPEETQYF
DNA: TGTGCCAGCCTCGTATCGCCGGAAGAGACCCAGTACTTC

length: 13
size: -
J: TRBJ1-4
V: TRBV30
D: -
CDR3: CAWSLWSGRKLFF
DNA: TGTGCCTGGAGTTTATGGTCCGGGAGAAAACTGTTTTTT